These 26 T cell receptor beta chains share one sample of origin, sequenced in a study of blood T cell repertoires in COVID-19. Only in-frame clones appear in the TCRdb table, and some are missing; sequencing was by immunoSEQ multiplex PCR. The repertoire holds a few hundred thousand clones, with around 82% as singletons. Sequenced sample: PBMCs or T cells enriched from blood (not recorded which). These receptors all stem from a middle-aged woman with acute COVID-19.

This rearrangement joins TRBV4-2 to TRBJ1-4; D is possibly TRBD1 (5 bases). Germline values: CDR1 LGHNA, CDR2 YNFKEQ. The CDR3 loop spans 16 amino acids. Between the trimmed V and J ends, which lost 1 base and 4 bases, there was a span of 13 bases. The DNA of the CDR3 is TGTGCCAGCAGCCAAGTGTCCGTGACAGTTAATGAAAAACTGTTTTTT. It codes for CASSQVSVTVNEKLFF.

This chain joins TRBV7-3 and TRBJ2-2, with a tentative D call TRBD2 (5 bases). CDR1 SGHTA and CDR2 FQGTGA come from the germline V gene. V was trimmed by 4 bases and J by 7 bases, leaving 13 bases between them. The CDR3 length is 14 residues. In DNA form, the CDR3 reads TGTGCCAGCAGCTCAAAGCCGGGAATCGGGGAGCTGTTTTTT. Its protein is CASSSKPGIGELFF.

The table lists this clone with a few counts. The V call is TRBV5-1, the J call TRBJ2-1, with D perhaps TRBD1 (6 bases). Germline V lookup: CDR1 SGHRS, CDR2 YFSETQ. V lost 3 bases, J lost 8 bases, and 12 bases lay in between. The length of the CDR3 is 13 residues. The CDR3 protein is CASSSNREHEQFF. The CDR3 coding sequence is TGCGCCAGCAGCTCAAACAGGGAACATGAGCAGTTCTTC.

This clone was observed a handful of times. The V and J genes are TRBV7-2 and TRBJ2-5, with 7 bases lining up with TRBD2. Germline V lookup: CDR1 SGHTA, CDR2 FQGNSA. This CDR3 has 14 residues. J was trimmed by 5 bases and V by 2 bases; bases with no gene match: 5. CDR3 region: CASSLWLAGETQYF. For the CDR3, the DNA is TGTGCCAGCAGCTTATGGTTAGCGGGCGAGACCCAGTACTTC.

The chain carries TRBV5-6 and TRBJ2-3; 11 bases match TRBD2. The J segment lost 2 bases and the V segment lost 4 bases, leaving 6 bases of the junction unmatched. This CDR3 spans 16 amino acids. Germline loops: CDR1 SGHDT, CDR2 YYEEEE. The CDR3 region has the DNA TGTGCCAGCAGCCCTCGACTAGCGGGGTTCACAGATACGCAGTATTTT. This encodes CASSPRLAGFTDTQYF.

This chain uses TRBV9 with TRBJ1-3, with D tentatively TRBD1 (5 bases). The CDR3 runs 14 residues. Germline V lookup: CDR1 SGDLS, CDR2 YYNGEE. Deletions cut 3 bases from V and 4 bases from J, with 11 bases between. In DNA, the CDR3 is TGTGCCAGCAGCGGACCGGACATCGGAAACACCATATATTTT. Its translation: CASSGPDIGNTIYF.

The rearrangement joins TRBV18 to TRBJ2-3; maybe TRBD2 (6 bases). The V gene's germline CDR1 is KGHSH and CDR2 LQKENI. This CDR3 spans 15 amino acids. V was cut by 2 bases and J by 1 base, with 10 bases left in between. Here the CDR3 reads CASSPKTGGTDTQYF. The CDR3 DNA sequence: TGTGCCAGCTCACCAAAAACGGGGGGCACAGATACGCAGTATTTT.

The chain employs TRBV9 and TRBJ1-4; 8 bases align to TRBD1. The V gene end was trimmed by 4 bases and the J gene end by 7 bases; junction bases not matched to a gene: 15. This CDR3 has 17 residues. Germline assignment: CDR1 SGDLS and CDR2 YYNGEE. CDR3 protein: CASSPTRVRGPSEKLFF. The CDR3 DNA reads as TGTGCCAGCAGCCCGACGCGAGTCAGGGGGCCTTCTGAAAAACTGTTTTTT. Complete variable domain (other parts from reference TRBV9 and TRBJ1-4): DSGVTQTPKHLITATGQRVTLRCSPRSGDLSVYWYQQSLDQGLQFLIQYYNGEERAKGNILERFSAQQFPDLHSELNLSSLELGDSALYFCASSPTRVRGPSEKLFFGSGTQLSVL.

The count of this clone is one. This chain connects TRBV6-6 to TRBJ2-1; TRBD2 aligns across 13 bases. The junction had 5 bases not matched to a gene; V was cut back by 5 bases and J by 1 base. Germline loops: CDR1 MNHNY, CDR2 SVGAGI (reference sequence). The CDR3 loop spans 17 amino acids. DNA of the CDR3: TGTGCCAGCAGTCGACTAGCGGGGGGAGGATCCTACAATGAGCAGTTCTTC. It is translated as CASSRLAGGGSYNEQFF.

The genes are TRBV6-6 and TRBJ1-2; D is ambiguous. V lost 2 bases and J lost 10, with 8 bases in between. The CDR3 is 11 amino acids. Germline CDR1 reads MNHNY; CDR2 reads SVGAGI (reference sequence). CDR3 protein: CASSYPYDYTF. CDR3 in DNA: TGTGCCAGCAGTTACCCCTACGACTACACCTTC.

This chain joins TRBV28 and TRBJ1-1; 8 nucleotides align to TRBD1. V dropped 2 bases and J dropped 4; count of bases not matched to a gene: 6. The germline gives CDR1 MDHEN, CDR2 SYDVKM. The CDR3 runs to 15 residues. CDR3 residues: CASSLQGAVGTEAFF. For the CDR3, the DNA is TGTGCCAGCAGTTTACAGGGGGCCGTTGGCACTGAAGCTTTCTTT.

This clone appeared a few times. V usage is TRBV3-1 (or the pseudogene TRBV3-2) and J usage is TRBJ2-1; D remains ambiguous. Germline CDR1 is LGHDT and CDR2 is YNNKEL (reference sequence). The CDR3 runs 16 residues. Trimming cost V 1 base and J 0 bases, with 10 bases left between them. CDR3 protein: CASSQVLVSSYNEQFF. The DNA for the CDR3 is TGTGCCAGCAGCCAAGTTTTGGTGAGCTCCTACAATGAGCAGTTCTTC.

This clone has just one count. The chain employs TRBV25-1 and TRBJ1-2; no reliable D call. The CDR3 loop spans 12 amino acids. CDR1 is MGHDK and CDR2 is SYGVNS in the germline V gene. V shed 3 bases and J shed 6 bases, with 8 bases lying between them. CDR3 DNA: TGTGCCAGCAGTGACCCCATCCATGGCTACACCTTC. Translation: CASSDPIHGYTF.

This clone was seen more than once but under ten times. The rearrangement uses TRBV28 and TRBJ2-3, with D possibly matching TRBD1 (7 bases). The V gene lost 2 bases and the J gene lost 5 bases, with 14 bases spanning the gap. The CDR3 is 15 amino acids. Germline lookup yields CDR1 MDHEN and CDR2 SYDVKM. This CDR3 is CASSLAGTVKDTQYF. CDR3 DNA sequence: TGTGCCAGCAGTTTAGCGGGGACAGTGAAAGATACGCAGTATTTT.

The chain joins TRBV4-1 to TRBJ1-6, with D possibly TRBD1 on 5 matching bases. The V and J ends lost 0 bases and 0 bases respectively, with 9 bases between them. The CDR3 consists of 17 residues. From germline, CDR1 is MGHRA and CDR2 YSYEKL. CDR3 sequence reads: CASSQERGSSYNSPLHF. CDR3 coding DNA: TGCGCCAGCAGCCAAGAGCGGGGGAGCTCCTATAATTCACCCCTCCACTTT.

The V call is TRBV7-9, the J call TRBJ2-5; 8 nucleotides agree with TRBD2. V dropped 8 bases and J dropped 2; count of bases not matched to a gene: 10. CDR1 and CDR2 from the germline V gene are SEHNR and FQNEAQ (reference sequence). CDR3 length equals 15 residues. This chain's CDR3 is CASHAIAGPQETQYF. The CDR3 coding sequence is TGTGCCAGCCACGCCATAGCGGGGCCTCAAGAGACCCAGTACTTC.

The V call is TRBV3-1 (or the pseudogene TRBV3-2), the J call TRBJ2-5; 8 nucleotides line up with TRBD1. This CDR3 contains 17 residues. With V trimmed by 5 bases and J by 4 bases, 15 bases remained unmatched. Germline assignment: CDR1 LGHDT and CDR2 YNNKEL (reference sequence). This CDR3 is CASSKRRGDRPRETQYF. CDR3 in DNA: TGTGCCAGCAGCAAAAGGCGTGGGGACAGGCCAAGAGAGACCCAGTACTTC.

The J gene is TRBJ1-1, the V gene TRBV27, with 7 bases fitting TRBD1. This CDR3 spans 15 amino acids. The junction had 7 bases not matched to a gene; V was cut back by 3 bases and J by 3 bases. Germline V gives CDR1 MNHEY, CDR2 SMNVEV (reference sequence). CDR3 DNA sequence: TGTGCCAGCAGTTTCCTGAGCAGGGGGGACACTGAAGCTTTCTTT. It is translated as CASSFLSRGDTEAFF.

A few counts support this clone. The rearrangement links TRBV5-5 to TRBJ1-1; TRBD1 agrees at 8 bases. V shed 7 bases and J 3 bases; nucleotides not matched to a gene: 2. This CDR3 is built from 12 residues. The germline CDR1 and CDR2 sequences are SGHKS and YYEKEE (reference sequence). The CDR3 protein is CASQGADTEAFF. CDR3 nucleotide sequence: TGTGCCAGCCAGGGGGCTGACACTGAAGCTTTCTTT.

The chain has TRBV5-5 and TRBJ1-5; D remains unclear. Germline V lookup: CDR1 SGHKS, CDR2 YYEKEE (reference sequence). The CDR3 runs 15 residues. V lost 2 bases, J lost 2 bases, and 11 bases lay in between. The CDR3 here is CASSFRGMGNQPQHF. CDR3 coding DNA: TGTGCCAGCAGCTTTCGGGGAATGGGCAATCAGCCCCAGCATTTT.

The CDR3 here is CASSSGPTGGYTF. The CDR3 DNA follows: TGTGCCAGCAGCTCCGGGCCCACGGGAGGCTACACCTTC. The chain links TRBV7-3 to TRBJ1-2; no firm D call. V was cut by 4 bases and J by 8 bases, with 14 bases left in between. This CDR3 comprises 13 residues. CDR1 is SGHTA and CDR2 is FQGTGA in the germline V gene.

The V call is TRBV5-1, the J call TRBJ2-7, with a possible D match to TRBD2 (6 bases). The germline V gene encodes CDR1 SGHRS and CDR2 YFSETQ. The V end lost 4 bases, the J end lost 3 bases, and 17 bases lay between the germline ends. This CDR3 is built from 15 residues. The CDR3 nucleotides are TGCGCCAGCAGCCGGGCGGGGCGACAAAACTACGAGCAGTACTTC. Its protein product is CASSRAGRQNYEQYF. The variable domain in full, with the rest retrieved from reference TRBV5-1 and TRBJ2-7, is KAGVTQTPRYLIKTRGQQVTLSCSPISGHRSVSWYQQTPGQGLQFLFEYFSETQRNKGNFPGRFSGRQFSNSRSEMNVSTLELGDSALYLCASSRAGRQNYEQYFGPGTRLTVT.

The CDR3 region is CAWSWGLAGTTGELFF. CDR3 coding DNA: TGTGCCTGGAGTTGGGGTCTAGCGGGAACCACCGGGGAGCTGTTTTTT. The rearrangement joins TRBV30 to TRBJ2-2, with 9 bases that match TRBD2. The V gene's germline CDR1 is GTSNPN and CDR2 SVGIG (reference sequence). V gave up 2 bases and J gave up 4 bases; unmatched junction bases: 8. This CDR3 contains 16 residues.

V and J are TRBV5-4 and TRBJ2-3; 10 nucleotides agree with TRBD2. In germline, CDR1 is SGHNT, CDR2 YYREEE (reference sequence). Trimming took 3 bases from V and 2 from J; bases not matched to a gene: 6. CDR3 length equals 16 residues. CDR3 residues: CASSSPAGGVTDTQYF. CDR3 bases: TGTGCCAGCAGCTCCCCAGCGGGAGGGGTCACAGATACGCAGTATTTT.

The chain recombines TRBV11-2 with TRBJ2-7; no clear D. Between the trimmed V and J ends, which lost 0 bases and 0 bases, there was a span of 9 bases. The CDR3 sequence is 15 residues long. Germline V lookup: CDR1 SGHAT, CDR2 FQNNGV. CDR3 region: CASSLEGGSSYEQYF. The CDR3 coding sequence is TGTGCCAGCAGCTTAGAAGGCGGCAGCTCCTACGAGCAGTACTTC.

This clone was seen a single time. The genes are TRBV2 and TRBJ1-3; a possible D gene is TRBD1 (5 bases). Trimming removed 6 bases at V and 1 base at J, with 13 bases between. This CDR3 has 15 amino acids. Germline CDR1 is SNHLY and CDR2 is FYNNEI. The CDR3 DNA is TGTGCCAGCAGGGGAGGGGCTCAGTCTGGAAACACCATATATTTT. This codes for CASRGGAQSGNTIYF.